This TCR beta chain came from a study of blood T cell repertoires in COVID-19. In the study overall: The analysed material was cDNA or gDNA that came from T cells, B-cell-depleted T cells, or PBMCs.

The CDR3 covers 15 residues. Germline V lookup: CDR1 MNHEY, CDR2 SVGAGI. Germline trimming cut 0 bases from V and 4 bases from J; bases unmatched to any gene: 3. This clone was counted a few times. The data were produced by immunoSEQ multiplex PCR, yet TCRdb's version contains in-frame clones alone and is incomplete. The data contain 150,000 to 200,000 clones, roughly four fifths of them singletons. This clonotype was obtained from a human donor in a cohort sampled during active COVID-19. The V gene is TRBV6-5, the J gene TRBJ2-5, with 9 bases aligning to TRBD1. Source material: peripheral blood. The CDR3 DNA follows: TGTGCCAGCAGTTACTCGGGGACAGGGTCAGAGACCCAGTACTTC. It translates to CASSYSGTGSETQYF.